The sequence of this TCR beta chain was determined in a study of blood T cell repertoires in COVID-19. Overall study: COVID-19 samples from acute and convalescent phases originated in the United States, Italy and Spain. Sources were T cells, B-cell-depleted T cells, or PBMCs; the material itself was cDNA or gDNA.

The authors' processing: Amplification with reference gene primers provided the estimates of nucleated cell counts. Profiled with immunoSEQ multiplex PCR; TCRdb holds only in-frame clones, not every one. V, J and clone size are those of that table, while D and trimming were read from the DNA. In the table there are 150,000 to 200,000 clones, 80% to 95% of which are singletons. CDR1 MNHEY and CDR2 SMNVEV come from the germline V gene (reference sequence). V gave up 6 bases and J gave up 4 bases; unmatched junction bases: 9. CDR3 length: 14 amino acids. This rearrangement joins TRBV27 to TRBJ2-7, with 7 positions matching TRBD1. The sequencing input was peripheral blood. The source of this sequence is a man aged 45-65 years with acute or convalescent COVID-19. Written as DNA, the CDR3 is TGTGCCAGCAGGCGGACAGGAGCTACATACGAGCAGTACTTC. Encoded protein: CASRRTGATYEQYF.